This TCR beta chain comes out of a study of blood T cell repertoires in COVID-19. Whole-study context: Italy, Spain and the United States were the sources of the convalescent and acute COVID-19 samples. Sources were T cells, B-cell-depleted T cells, or PBMCs; the material itself was cDNA or gDNA.

The sample holds a few counts of this clone. Per the original methods: Nucleated cell number was recorded as an estimate derived from reference gene primer amplification. The assay was immunoSEQ multiplex PCR, and TCRdb's table has in-frame clones only and misses some. V, J and clone size derive from that table, while D and trimming were established from the DNA sequence. This sample has fewer than 180,000 clones, with 86% found just once. CDR1 and CDR2 (germline): SGHDT, YYEEEE. The CDR3 spans 13 residues. The ends lost 0 bases at V and 6 bases at J; junction bases unmatched: 3. The rearrangement joins TRBV5-6 to TRBJ2-7; 7 nucleotides align to TRBD2. Sequencing used peripheral blood. The sequence derives from a man in his 70s with acute or convalescent COVID-19. The CDR3, as DNA: TGTGCCAGCAGCTTGGGACTAGCTTTCGAGCAGTACTTC. Encoded protein: CASSLGLAFEQYF.